The 4 T cell receptor beta chains below all came from one sample that was sequenced in a study of blood T cells in healthy people across ages. Primers used in a second PCR of roughly 6 to 11 cycles were a sample-barcoded 5' primer and a J-beta primer mix. MiXCR was run by TCRdb on the 5' RACE reads, yielding one entry per CDR3 protein. This sample has 1.5 million or so distinct CDR3 sequences, with approximately 42% found just once. Sequenced sample: blood. Receptor source: a woman in her late teens or twenties in good health.

Points on this clonotype: An end of the junction does not agree with germline; a read error may underlie this. The genes are TRBV6-2 or TRBV6-3 and TRBJ2-5, with 15 nucleotides matching TRBD2. The CDR3 runs to 19 residues. Per the germline V gene, CDR1 is MNHEY and CDR2 is SVGEGT. For the CDR3, the DNA is TGTGCCGGCAGTTACCGCGGACTAGCGGGGGGGCTTTCCTACAATGAGCAGTACTTC. This gives the protein CAGSYRGLAGGLSYNEQYF.

The rearrangement uses TRBV12-3 or TRBV12-4 and TRBJ2-3; D gene uncertain. The CDR3 covers 17 residues. V dropped 1 base and J dropped 2 bases, with 16 bases sitting between them. The CDR3 bases are TGTGCCAGCAGTTTAGGACGAGTCCATGATCCCACAGATACGCAGTATTTT. The encoded protein is CASSLGRVHDPTDTQYF.

The CDR3 loop is CASSPFGRDRQYF. The CDR3 DNA follows: TGTGCCAGCAGCCCCTTCGGGAGGGATCGGCAGTACTTC. The chain has TRBV9 and TRBJ2-7, with 8 bases fitting TRBD2. The ends lost 4 bases at V and 9 bases at J; junction bases unmatched: 9. The CDR3 contains 13 residues. Germline V gene lookup returns CDR1 SGDLS and CDR2 YYNGEE.

V and J are TRBV21-1 and TRBJ1-2; the table's TRBD1 call for D was not verified on the DNA. TRBV21-1 is designated a pseudogene. This CDR3 contains 16 residues. The CDR3 reads CASSKEGGQDFYGYTF. CDR3 nucleotides: TGTGCCAGCAGCAAAGAAGGGGGACAGGATTTCTATGGCTACACCTTC.